The clone carrying this T cell receptor (beta chain) turned up a few times. The target antigen is unknown. The J segment lost 3 bases and the V segment lost 4 bases, leaving 6 bases of the junction unmatched. The CDR3 has 15 residues. The germline V gene encodes CDR1 SGHTA and CDR2 FQGNSA. The sample comes from a study of T-cell reconstitution after alpha-beta-depleted transplantation in children. General study results and limits: One year after transplant, T-cell counts and diversity came mostly from newly produced T cells. Reportedly, only several hundred clones from non-depleted graft cells drove alpha-beta T-cell counts at about two months.

The authors prepared the TCRbeta library with unique molecular identifiers. TCRdb used MiXCR to reprocess the PCR reads, holding one entry per CDR3 protein. The sample yields 500,000 to 650,000 distinct CDR3 sequences, 10% to 15% seen once. This sequence was found in a male patient under 18 who had a stem cell transplant for acute myeloid leukemia, so the T cells may come from the graft donor. Sample: PBMCs, mostly from graft donor cells, taken 360 days after TCRalphabeta/CD19-depleted stem cell transplant. The chain has TRBV7-2 and TRBJ1-5, with TRBD1 identical over 7 bases. The CDR3 region has the DNA TGTGCCAGCAGCTCAGGACAGGCTTTCAATCAGCCCCAGCATTTT. It encodes CASSSGQAFNQPQHF.